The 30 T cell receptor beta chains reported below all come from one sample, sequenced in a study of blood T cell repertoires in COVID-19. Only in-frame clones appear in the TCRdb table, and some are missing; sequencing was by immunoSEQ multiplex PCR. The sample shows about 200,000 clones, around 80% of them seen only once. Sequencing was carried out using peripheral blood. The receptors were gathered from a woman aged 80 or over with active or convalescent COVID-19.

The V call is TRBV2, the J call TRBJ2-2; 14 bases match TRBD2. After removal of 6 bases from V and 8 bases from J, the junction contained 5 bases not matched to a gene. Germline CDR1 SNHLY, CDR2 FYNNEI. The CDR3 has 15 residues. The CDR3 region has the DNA TGTGCCAGCAGCCAGGGACTAGCGGGGGTTGGGGAGCTGTTTTTT. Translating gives CASSQGLAGVGELFF. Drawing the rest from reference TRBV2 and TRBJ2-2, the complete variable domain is EPEVTQTPSHQVTQMGQEVILRCVPISNHLYFYWYRQILGQKVEFLVSFYNNEISEKSEIFDDQFSVERPDGSNFTLKIRSTKLEDSAMYFCASSQGLAGVGELFFGEGSRLTVL.

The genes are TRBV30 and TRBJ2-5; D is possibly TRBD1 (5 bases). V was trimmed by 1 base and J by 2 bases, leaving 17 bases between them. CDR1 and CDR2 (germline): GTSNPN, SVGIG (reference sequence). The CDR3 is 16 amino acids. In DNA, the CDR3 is TGTGCCTGGAGTGGGGTGGCGGCAGGGCAACAAGAGACCCAGTACTTC. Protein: CAWSGVAAGQQETQYF.

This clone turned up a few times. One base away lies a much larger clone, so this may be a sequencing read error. CDR3 loop: CASSSGTGGNQPQHF. The DNA for the CDR3 is TGTGCCAGTAGCTCCGGGACAGGGGGCAATCAGCCCCAGCATTTT. V and J are TRBV19 and TRBJ1-5; 10 bases line up with TRBD1. V gave up 6 bases and J gave up 2 bases; unmatched junction bases: 4. Germline V CDR1 and CDR2: LNHDA, SQIVND (reference sequence). CDR3 length equals 15 residues.

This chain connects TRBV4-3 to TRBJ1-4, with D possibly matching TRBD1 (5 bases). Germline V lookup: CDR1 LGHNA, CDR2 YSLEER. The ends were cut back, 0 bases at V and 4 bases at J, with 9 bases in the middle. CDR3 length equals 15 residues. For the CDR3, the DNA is TGCGCCAGCAGCCAAGAAGGGGTGATTAATGAAAAACTGTTTTTT. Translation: CASSQEGVINEKLFF.

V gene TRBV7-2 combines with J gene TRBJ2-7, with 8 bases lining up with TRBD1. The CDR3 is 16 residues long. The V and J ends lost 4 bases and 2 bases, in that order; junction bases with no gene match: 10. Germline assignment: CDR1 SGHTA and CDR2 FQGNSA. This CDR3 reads CASSSFYRGTAYEQYF. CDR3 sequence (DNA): TGTGCCAGCAGCTCATTCTACAGGGGGACTGCCTACGAGCAGTACTTC.

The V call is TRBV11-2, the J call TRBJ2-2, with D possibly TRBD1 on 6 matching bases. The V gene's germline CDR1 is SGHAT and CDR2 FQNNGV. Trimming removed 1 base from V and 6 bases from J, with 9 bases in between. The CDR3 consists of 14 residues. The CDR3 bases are TGTGCCAGCAGCTTAGGGACAGTGGCCGGGGAGCTGTTTTTT. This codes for CASSLGTVAGELFF.

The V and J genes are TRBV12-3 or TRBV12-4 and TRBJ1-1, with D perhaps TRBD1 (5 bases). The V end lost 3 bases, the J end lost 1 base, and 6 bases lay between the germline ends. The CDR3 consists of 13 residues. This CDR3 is CASSFGGNTEAFF. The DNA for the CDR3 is TGTGCCAGCAGTTTCGGGGGGAACACTGAAGCTTTCTTT.

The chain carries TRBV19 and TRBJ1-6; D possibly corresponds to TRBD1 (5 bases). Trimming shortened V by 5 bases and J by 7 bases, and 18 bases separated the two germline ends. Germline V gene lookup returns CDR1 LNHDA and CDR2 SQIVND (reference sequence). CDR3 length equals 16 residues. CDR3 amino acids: CASSAGDSVGNSPLHF. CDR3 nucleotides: TGTGCCAGTAGTGCAGGCGACAGCGTGGGGAATTCACCCCTCCACTTT.

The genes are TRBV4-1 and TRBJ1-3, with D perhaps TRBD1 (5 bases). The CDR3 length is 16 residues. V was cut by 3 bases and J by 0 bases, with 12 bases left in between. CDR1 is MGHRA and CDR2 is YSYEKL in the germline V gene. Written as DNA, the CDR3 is TGCGCCAGCAGCCAGGACACCCAATTCTCTGGAAACACCATATATTTT. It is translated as CASSQDTQFSGNTIYF.

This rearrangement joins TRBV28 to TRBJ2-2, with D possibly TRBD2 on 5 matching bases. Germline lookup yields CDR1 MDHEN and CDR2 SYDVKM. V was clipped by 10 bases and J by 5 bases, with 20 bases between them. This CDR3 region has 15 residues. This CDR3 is CATGPPGKRTGELFF. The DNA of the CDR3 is TGTGCCACCGGACCCCCCGGAAAGCGGACCGGGGAGCTGTTTTTT.

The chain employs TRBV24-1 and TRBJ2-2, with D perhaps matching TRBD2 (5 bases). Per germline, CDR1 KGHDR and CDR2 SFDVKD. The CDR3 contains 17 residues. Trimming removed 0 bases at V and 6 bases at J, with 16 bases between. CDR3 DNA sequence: TGTGCCACCAGTGATTTGCGAGCGGTCGGGCGGCCCGGGGAGCTGTTTTTT. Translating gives CATSDLRAVGRPGELFF.

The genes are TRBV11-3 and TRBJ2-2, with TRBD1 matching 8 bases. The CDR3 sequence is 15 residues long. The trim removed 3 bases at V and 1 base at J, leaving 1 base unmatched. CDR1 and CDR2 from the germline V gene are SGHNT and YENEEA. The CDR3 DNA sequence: TGTGCCAGCAGCTTCGGACAGGGGAACACCGGGGAGCTGTTTTTT. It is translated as CASSFGQGNTGELFF.

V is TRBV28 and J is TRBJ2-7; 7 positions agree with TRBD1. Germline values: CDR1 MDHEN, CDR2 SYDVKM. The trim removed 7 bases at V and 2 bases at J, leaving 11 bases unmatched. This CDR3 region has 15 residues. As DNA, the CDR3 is TGTGCCAGCACGAACAACAGGGGCAGGGCCTACGAGCAGTACTTC. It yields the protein CASTNNRGRAYEQYF.

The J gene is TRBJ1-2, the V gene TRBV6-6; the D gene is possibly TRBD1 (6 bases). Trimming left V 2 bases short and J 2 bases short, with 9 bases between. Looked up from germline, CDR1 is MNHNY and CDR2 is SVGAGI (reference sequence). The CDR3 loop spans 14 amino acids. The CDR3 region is CASSYLGQNYGYTF. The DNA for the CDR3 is TGTGCCAGCAGTTACCTCGGACAGAACTATGGCTACACCTTC.

The CDR3 is CASRKTGGDGYTF. CDR3 sequence (DNA): TGTGCCAGCAGAAAGACAGGGGGGGATGGCTACACCTTC. The chain recombines TRBV6-5 with TRBJ1-2, with 9 bases aligning to TRBD1. CDR3 length: 13 amino acids. The germline V gene encodes CDR1 MNHEY and CDR2 SVGAGI. Unmatched junction bases numbered 5, after V lost 6 bases and J lost 6 bases.

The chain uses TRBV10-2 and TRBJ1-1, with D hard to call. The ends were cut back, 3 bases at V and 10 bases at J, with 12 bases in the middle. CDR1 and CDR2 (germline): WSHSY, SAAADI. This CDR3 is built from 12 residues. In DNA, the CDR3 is TGCGCCAGCAGTGATTGGACTCTCGGAGCTTTCTTT. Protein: CASSDWTLGAFF.

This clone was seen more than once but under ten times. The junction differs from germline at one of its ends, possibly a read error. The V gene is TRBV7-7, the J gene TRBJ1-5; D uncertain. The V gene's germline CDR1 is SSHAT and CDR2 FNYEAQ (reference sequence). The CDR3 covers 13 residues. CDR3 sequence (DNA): TGTGCTAGCAGCTTGGGCGAGAATCAGCCCCAGCATTTT. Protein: CASSLGENQPQHF.

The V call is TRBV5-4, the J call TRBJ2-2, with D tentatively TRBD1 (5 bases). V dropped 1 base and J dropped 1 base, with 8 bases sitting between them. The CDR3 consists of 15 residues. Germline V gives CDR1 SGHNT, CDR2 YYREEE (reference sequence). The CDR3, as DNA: TGTGCCAGCAGCTTGAGCCAGGGGAACACCGGGGAGCTGTTTTTT. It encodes CASSLSQGNTGELFF.

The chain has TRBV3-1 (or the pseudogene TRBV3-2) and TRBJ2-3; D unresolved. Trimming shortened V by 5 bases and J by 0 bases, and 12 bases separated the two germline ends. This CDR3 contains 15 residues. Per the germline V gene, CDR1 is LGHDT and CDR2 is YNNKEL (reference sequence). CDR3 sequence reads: CASSFSLTSTDTQYF. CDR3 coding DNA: TGTGCCAGCAGCTTCTCCCTGACTAGCACAGATACGCAGTATTTT.

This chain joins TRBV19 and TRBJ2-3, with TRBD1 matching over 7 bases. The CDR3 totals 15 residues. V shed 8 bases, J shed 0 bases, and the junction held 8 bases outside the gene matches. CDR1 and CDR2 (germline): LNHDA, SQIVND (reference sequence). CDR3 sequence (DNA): TGTGCCAGTCAGAACAGGGGTGTAAGCACAGATACGCAGTATTTT. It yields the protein CASQNRGVSTDTQYF.

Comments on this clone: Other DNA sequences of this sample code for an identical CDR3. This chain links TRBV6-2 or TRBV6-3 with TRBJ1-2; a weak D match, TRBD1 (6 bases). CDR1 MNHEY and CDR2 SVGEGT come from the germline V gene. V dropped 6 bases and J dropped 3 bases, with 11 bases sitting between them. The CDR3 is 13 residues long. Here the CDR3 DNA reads TGTGCCAGCAGCACAGGGTTTTACTATGGCTACACCTTC. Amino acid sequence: CASSTGFYYGYTF.

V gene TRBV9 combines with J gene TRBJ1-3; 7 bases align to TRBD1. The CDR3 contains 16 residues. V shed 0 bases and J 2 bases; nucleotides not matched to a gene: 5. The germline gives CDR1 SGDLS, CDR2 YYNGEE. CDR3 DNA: TGTGCCAGCAGCGTAGAGACAGGGACAGCTGGAAACACCATATATTTT. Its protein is CASSVETGTAGNTIYF.

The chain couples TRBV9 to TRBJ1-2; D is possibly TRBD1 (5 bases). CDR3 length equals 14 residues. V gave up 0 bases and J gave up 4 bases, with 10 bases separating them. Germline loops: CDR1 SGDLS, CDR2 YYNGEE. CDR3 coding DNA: TGTGCCAGCAGCGTAGGCCAGGGCAGCTATGGCTACACCTTC. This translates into CASSVGQGSYGYTF.

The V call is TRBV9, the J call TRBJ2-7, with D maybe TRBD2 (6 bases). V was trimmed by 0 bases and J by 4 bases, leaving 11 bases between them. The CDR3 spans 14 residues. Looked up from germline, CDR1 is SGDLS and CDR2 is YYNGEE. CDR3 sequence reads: CASSVGGAGYEQYF. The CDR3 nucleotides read TGTGCCAGCAGCGTAGGAGGGGCGGGGTACGAGCAGTACTTC.

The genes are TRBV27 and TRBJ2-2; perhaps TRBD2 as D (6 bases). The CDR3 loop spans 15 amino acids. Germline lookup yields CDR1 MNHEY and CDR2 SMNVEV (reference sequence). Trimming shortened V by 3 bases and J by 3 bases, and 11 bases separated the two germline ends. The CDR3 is CASSFAGSDTGELFF. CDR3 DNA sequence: TGTGCCAGCAGTTTCGCGGGGAGTGACACCGGGGAGCTGTTTTTT.

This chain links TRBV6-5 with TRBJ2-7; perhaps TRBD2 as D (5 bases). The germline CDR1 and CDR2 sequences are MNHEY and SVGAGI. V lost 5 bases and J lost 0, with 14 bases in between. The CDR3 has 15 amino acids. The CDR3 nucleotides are TGTGCCAGCAGTCCTCGGGCGGGTTACTCCTACGAGCAGTACTTC. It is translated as CASSPRAGYSYEQYF.

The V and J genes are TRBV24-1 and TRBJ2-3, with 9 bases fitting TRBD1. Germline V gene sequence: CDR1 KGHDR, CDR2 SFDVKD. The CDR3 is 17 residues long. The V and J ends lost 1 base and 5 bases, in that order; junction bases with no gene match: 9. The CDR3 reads CATSDLLTGGAGDTQYF. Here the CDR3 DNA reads TGTGCCACCAGTGATTTACTAACAGGGGGCGCAGGAGATACGCAGTATTTT.

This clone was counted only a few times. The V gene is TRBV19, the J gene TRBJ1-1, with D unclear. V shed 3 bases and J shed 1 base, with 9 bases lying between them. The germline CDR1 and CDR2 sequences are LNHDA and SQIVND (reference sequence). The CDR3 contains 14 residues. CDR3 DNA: TGTGCCAGTAGTATCACGGGAGGGAACACTGAAGCTTTCTTT. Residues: CASSITGGNTEAFF.

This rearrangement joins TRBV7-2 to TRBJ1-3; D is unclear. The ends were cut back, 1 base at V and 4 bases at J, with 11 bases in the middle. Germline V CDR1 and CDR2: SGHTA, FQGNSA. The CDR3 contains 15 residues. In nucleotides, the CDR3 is TGTGCCAGCAGCTTAGATCTCGGGTTAGGAAACACCATATATTTT. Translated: CASSLDLGLGNTIYF. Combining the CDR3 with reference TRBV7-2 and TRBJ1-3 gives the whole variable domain GAGVSQSPSNKVTEKGKDVELRCDPISGHTALYWYRQSLGQGLEFLIYFQGNSAPDKSGLPSDRFSAERTGGSVSTLTIQRTQQEDSAVYLCASSLDLGLGNTIYFGEGSWLTVV.

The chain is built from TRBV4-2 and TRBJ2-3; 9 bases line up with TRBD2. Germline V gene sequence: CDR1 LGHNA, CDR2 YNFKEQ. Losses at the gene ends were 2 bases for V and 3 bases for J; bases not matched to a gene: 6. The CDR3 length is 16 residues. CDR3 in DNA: TGTGCCAGCAGCCAAAACCTAGCGGGGAGAACAGATACGCAGTATTTT. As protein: CASSQNLAGRTDTQYF.